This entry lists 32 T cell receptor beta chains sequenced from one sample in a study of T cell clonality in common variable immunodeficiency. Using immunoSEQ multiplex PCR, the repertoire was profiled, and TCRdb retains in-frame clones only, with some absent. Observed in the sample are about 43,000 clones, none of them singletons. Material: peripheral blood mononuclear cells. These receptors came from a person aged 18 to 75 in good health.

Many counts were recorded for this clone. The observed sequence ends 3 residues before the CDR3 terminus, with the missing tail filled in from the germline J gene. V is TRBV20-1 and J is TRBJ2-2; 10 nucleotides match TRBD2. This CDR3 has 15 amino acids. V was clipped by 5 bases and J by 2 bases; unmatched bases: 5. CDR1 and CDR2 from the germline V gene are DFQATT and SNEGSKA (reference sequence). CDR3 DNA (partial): TGCAGTGCTTACTTAGCGGGAGGAAACACCGGGGAG. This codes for CSAYLAGGNTGE. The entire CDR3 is CSAYLAGGNTGELFF.

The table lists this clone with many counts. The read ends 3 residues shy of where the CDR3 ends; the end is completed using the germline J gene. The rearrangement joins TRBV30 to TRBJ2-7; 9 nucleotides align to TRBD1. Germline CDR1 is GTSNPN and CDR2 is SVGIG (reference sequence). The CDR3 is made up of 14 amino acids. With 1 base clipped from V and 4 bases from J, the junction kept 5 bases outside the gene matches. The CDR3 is CAWSGQGGIYEQYF. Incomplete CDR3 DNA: TGTGCCTGGAGTGGACAGGGGGGGATATACGAG.

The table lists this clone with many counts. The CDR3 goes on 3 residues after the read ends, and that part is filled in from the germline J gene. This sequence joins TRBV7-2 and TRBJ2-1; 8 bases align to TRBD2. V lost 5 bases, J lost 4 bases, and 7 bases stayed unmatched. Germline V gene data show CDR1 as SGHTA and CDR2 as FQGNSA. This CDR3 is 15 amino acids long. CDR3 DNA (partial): TGTGCCAGCAGCCTAAGCGGGGGCAAGTACAATGAG. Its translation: CASSLSGGKYNE. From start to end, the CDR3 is CASSLSGGKYNEQFF.

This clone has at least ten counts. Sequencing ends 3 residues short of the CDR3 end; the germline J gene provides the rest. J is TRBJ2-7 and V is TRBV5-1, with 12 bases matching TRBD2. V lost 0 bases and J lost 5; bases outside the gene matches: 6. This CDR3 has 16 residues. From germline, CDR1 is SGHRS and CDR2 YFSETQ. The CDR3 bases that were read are TGCGCCAGCAGCTTGGACCGCCCTAGCGGGAGGGACGAG. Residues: CASSLDRPSGRDE. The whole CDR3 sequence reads CASSLDRPSGRDEQYF.

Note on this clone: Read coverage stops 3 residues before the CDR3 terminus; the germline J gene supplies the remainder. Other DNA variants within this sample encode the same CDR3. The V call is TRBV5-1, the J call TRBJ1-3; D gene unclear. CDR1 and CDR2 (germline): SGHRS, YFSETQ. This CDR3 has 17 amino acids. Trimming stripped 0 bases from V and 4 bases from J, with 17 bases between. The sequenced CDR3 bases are TGCGCCAGCAGCTTGGTCAGCGTAATCAGCTCCGGAAACACC. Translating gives CASSLVSVISSGNT. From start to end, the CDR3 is CASSLVSVISSGNTIYF.

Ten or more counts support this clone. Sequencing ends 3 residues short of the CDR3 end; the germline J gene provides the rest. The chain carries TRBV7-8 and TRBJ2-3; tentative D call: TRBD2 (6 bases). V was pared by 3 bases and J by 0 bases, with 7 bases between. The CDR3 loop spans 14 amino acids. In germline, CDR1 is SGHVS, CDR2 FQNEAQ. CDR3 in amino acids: CASSLAGSTDTQYF. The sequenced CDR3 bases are TGTGCCAGCAGCTTGGCGGGGAGCACAGATACG. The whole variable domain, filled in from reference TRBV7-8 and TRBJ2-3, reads GAGVSQSPRYKVAKRGQDVALRCDPISGHVSLFWYQQALGQGPEFLTYFQNEAQLDKSGLPSDRFFAERPEGSVSTLKIQRTQQEDSAVYLCASSLAGSTDTQYFGPGTRLTVL.

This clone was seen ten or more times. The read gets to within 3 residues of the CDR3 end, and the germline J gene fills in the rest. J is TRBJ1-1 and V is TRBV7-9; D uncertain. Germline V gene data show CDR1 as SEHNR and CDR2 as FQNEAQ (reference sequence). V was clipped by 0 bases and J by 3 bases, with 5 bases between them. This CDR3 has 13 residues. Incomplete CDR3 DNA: TGTGCCAGCAGCTTAGCAGGTGACACTGAA. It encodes CASSLAGDTE. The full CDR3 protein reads CASSLAGDTEAFF.

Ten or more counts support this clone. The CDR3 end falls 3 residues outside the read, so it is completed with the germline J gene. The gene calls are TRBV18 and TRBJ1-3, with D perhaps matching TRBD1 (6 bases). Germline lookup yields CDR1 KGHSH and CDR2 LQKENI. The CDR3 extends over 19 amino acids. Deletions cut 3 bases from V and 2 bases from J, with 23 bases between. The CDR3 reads CASSPPSLDRSNPGNTIYF. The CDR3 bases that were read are TGTGCCAGCTCACCTCCGTCGTTGGACAGATCGAATCCTGGAAACACC.

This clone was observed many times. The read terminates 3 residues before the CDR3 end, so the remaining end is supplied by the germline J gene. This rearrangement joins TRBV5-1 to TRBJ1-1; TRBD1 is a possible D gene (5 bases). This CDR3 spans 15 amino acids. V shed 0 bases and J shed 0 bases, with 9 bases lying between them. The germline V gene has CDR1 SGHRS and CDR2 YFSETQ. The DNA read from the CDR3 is TGCGCCAGCAGCTTGGACTGGGGCATGAACACTGAA. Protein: CASSLDWGMNTE. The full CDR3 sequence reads CASSLDWGMNTEAFF. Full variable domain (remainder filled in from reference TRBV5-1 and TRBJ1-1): KAGVTQTPRYLIKTRGQQVTLSCSPISGHRSVSWYQQTPGQGLQFLFEYFSETQRNKGNFPGRFSGRQFSNSRSEMNVSTLELGDSALYLCASSLDWGMNTEAFFGQGTRLTVV.

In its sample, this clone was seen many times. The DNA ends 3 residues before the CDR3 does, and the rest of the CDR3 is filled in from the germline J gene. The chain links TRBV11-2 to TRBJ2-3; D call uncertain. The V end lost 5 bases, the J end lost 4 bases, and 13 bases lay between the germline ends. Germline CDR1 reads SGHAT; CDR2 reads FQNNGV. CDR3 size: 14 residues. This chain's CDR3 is CASSHSYYPDTQYF. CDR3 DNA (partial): TGTGCCAGCAGCCACTCTTATTATCCAGATACG.

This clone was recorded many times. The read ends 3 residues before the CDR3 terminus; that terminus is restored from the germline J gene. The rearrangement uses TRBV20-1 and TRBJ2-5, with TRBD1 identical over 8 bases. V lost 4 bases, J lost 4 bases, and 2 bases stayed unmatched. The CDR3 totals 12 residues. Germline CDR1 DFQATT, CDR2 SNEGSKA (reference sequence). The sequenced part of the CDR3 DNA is TGCAGTGCTACCGACAGGGGAGAGACC. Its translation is CSATDRGET. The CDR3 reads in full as CSATDRGETQYF.

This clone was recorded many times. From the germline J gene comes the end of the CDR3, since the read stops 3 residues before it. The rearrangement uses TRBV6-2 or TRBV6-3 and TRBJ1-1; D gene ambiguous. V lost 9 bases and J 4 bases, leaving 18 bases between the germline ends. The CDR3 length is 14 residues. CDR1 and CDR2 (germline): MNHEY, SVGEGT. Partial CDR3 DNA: TGTGCCAGTCAAACAACTCTCCCGGGCACTGAA. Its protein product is CASQTTLPGTE. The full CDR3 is CASQTTLPGTEAFF.

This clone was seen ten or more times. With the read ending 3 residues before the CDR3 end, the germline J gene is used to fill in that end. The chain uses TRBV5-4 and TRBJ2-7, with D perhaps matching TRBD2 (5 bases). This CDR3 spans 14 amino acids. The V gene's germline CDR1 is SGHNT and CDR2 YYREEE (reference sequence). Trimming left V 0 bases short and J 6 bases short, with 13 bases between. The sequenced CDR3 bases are TGTGCCAGCAGCTTGGCCGGGCTAGCTGCCGAG. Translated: CASSLAGLAAE. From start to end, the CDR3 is CASSLAGLAAEQYF.

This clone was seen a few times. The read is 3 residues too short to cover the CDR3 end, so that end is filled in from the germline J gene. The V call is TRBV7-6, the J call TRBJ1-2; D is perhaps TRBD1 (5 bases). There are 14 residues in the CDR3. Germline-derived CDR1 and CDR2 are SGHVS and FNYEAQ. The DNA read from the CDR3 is TGTGCCAGCAGCTTAGATCAGGGTGCGAATGAC. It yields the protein CASSLDQGAND. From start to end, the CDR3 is CASSLDQGANDYTF.

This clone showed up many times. The DNA read from the CDR3 is TGTGCCTGGAGTGTACGGACAGGGACAGGAGGCTACGAG. This encodes CAWSVRTGTGGYE. The full CDR3 protein is CAWSVRTGTGGYEQYF. The chain employs TRBV30 and TRBJ2-7; 8 positions match TRBD1. The CDR3 extends 3 residues past the end of the read, so its final part is completed from the germline J gene. Germline loops: CDR1 GTSNPN, CDR2 SVGIG (reference sequence). The CDR3 is 16 amino acids. Trimming removed 0 bases from V and 3 bases from J; junction bases left unmatched: 10. Complete variable domain (other parts from reference TRBV30 and TRBJ2-7): SQTIHQWPATLVQPVGSPLSLECTVEGTSNPNLYWYRQAAGRGLQLLFYSVGIGQISSEVPQNLSASRPQDRQFILSSKKLLLSDSGFYLCAWSVRTGTGGYEQYFGPGTRLTVT.

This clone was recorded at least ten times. CDR3 sequence: CAWSGLAGDLGSGELFF. The covered CDR3 bases are TGTGCCTGGAGCGGACTAGCGGGGGACCTCGGATCCGGGGAG. The chain employs TRBV30 and TRBJ2-2, with 13 bases aligning to TRBD2. The read ends 3 residues early relative to the CDR3; the germline J gene fills the gap. V lost 3 bases to trimming and J lost 6 bases; unmatched junction nucleotides: 10. The CDR3 extends over 17 amino acids. CDR1 is GTSNPN and CDR2 is SVGIG in the germline V gene (reference sequence).

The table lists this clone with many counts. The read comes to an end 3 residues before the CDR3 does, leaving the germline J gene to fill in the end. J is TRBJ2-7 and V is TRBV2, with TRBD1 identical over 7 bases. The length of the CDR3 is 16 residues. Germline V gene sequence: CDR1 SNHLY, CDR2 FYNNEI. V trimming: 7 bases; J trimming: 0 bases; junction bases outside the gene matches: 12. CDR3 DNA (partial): TGTGCCAGCATCGGGGCAGGGGGTCCTAACTCCTACGAG. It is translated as CASIGAGGPNSYE. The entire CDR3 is CASIGAGGPNSYEQYF.

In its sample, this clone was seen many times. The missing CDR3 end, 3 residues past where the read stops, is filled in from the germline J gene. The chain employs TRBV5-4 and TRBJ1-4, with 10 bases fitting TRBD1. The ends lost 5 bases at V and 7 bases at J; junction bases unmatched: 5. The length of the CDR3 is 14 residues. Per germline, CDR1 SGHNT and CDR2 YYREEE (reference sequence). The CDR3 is CASRRTGGSEKLFF. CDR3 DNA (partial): TGTGCCAGCAGGAGGACAGGGGGAAGTGAAAAA.

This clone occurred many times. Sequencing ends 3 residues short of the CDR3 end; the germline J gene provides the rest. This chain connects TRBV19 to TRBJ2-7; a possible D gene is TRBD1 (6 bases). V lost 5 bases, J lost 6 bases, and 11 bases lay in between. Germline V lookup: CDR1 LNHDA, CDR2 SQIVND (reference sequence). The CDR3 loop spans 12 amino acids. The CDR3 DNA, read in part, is TGTGCCAGTAGTCCCTTAGGGGGCGAG. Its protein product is CASSPLGGE. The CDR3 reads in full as CASSPLGGEQYF.

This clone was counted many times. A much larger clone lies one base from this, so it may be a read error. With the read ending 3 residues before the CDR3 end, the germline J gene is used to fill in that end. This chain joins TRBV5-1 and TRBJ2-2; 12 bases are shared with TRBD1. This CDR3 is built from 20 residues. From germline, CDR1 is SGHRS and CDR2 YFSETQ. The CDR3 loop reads CASSITPPGQGALGANVLFF. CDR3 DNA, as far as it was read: TGCGCCAGCAGCATAACGCCACCGGGACAGGGGGCGCTTGGGGCCAACGTG.

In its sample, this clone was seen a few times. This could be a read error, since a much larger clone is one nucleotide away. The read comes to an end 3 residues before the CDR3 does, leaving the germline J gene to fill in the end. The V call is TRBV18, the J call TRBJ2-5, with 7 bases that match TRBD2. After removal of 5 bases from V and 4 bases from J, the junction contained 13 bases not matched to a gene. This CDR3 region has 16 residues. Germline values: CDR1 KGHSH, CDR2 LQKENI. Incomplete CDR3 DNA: TGTGCCAGCTCATCCGGACGGGGAGGGATCACAGAGACC. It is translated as CASSSGRGGITET. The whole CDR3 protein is CASSSGRGGITETQYF.

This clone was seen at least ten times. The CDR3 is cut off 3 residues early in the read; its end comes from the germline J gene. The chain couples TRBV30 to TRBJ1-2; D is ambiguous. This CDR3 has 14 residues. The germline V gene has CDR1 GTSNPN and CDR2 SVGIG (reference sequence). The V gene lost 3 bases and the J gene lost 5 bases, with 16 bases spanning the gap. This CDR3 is CAWRIERVRYGYTF. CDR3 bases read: TGTGCCTGGAGGATCGAAAGGGTGAGGTATGGC. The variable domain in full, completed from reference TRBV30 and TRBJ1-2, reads SQTIHQWPATLVQPVGSPLSLECTVEGTSNPNLYWYRQAAGRGLQLLFYSVGIGQISSEVPQNLSASRPQDRQFILSSKKLLLSDSGFYLCAWRIERVRYGYTFGSGTRLTVV.

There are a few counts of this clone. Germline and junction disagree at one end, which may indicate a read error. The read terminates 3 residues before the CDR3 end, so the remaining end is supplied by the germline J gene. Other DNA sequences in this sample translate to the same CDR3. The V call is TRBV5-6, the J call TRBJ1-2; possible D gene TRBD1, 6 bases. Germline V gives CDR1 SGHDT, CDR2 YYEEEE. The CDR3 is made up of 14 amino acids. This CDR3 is CASSLDRAHYGYTF. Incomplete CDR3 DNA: TGTGCCAGCAGCTTGGACAGGGCCCACTATGGT.

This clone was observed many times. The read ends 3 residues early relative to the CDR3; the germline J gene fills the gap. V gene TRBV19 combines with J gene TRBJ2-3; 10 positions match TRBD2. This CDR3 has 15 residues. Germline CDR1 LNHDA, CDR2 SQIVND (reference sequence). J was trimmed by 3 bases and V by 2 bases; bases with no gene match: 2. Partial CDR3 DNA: TGTGCCAGTAGTATAATTAGCGGGGGGACAGATACG. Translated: CASSIISGGTDT. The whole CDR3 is CASSIISGGTDTQYF. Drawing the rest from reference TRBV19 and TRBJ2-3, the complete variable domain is DGGITQSPKYLFRKEGQNVTLSCEQNLNHDAMYWYRQDPGQGLRLIYYSQIVNDFQKGDIAEGYSVSREKKESFPLTVTSAQKNPTAFYLCASSIISGGTDTQYFGPGTRLTVL.

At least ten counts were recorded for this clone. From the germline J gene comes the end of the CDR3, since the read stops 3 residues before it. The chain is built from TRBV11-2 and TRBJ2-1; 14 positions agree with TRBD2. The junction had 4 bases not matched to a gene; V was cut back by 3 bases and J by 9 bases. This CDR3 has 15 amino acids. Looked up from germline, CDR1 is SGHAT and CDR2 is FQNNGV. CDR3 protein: CASSFGLAGGVEQFF. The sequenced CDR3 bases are TGTGCCAGCAGCTTCGGACTAGCGGGAGGCGTTGAG.

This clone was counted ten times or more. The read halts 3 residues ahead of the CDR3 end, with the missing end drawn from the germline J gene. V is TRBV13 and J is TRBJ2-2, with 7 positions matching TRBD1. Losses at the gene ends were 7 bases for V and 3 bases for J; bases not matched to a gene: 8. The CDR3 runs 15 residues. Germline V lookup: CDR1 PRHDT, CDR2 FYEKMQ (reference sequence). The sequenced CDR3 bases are TGTGCCAGCAACCTAAGGGGGCGAGACACCGGGGAG. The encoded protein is CASNLRGRDTGE. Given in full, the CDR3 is CASNLRGRDTGELFF. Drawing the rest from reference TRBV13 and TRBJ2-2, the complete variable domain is AAGVIQSPRHLIKEKRETATLKCYPIPRHDTVYWYQQGPGQDPQFLISFYEKMQSDKGSIPDRFSAQQFSDYHSELNMSSLELGDSALYFCASNLRGRDTGELFFGEGSRLTVL.

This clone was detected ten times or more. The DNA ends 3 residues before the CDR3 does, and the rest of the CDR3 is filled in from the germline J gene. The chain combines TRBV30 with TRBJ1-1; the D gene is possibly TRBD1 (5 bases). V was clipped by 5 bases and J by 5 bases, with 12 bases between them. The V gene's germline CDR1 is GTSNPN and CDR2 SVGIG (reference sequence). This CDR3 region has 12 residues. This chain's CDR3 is CAWVPGNTEAFF. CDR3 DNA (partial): TGTGCCTGGGTCCCAGGGAATACTGAA. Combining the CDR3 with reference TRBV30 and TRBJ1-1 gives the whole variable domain SQTIHQWPATLVQPVGSPLSLECTVEGTSNPNLYWYRQAAGRGLQLLFYSVGIGQISSEVPQNLSASRPQDRQFILSSKKLLLSDSGFYLCAWVPGNTEAFFGQGTRLTVV.

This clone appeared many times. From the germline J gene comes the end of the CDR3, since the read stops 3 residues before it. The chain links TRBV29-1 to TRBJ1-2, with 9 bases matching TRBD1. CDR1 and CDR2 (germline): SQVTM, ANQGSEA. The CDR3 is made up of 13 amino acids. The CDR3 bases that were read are TGCAGCGTTGAGGGACAGGGTTTTCTGGGC. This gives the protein CSVEGQGFLG. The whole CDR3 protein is CSVEGQGFLGYTF.

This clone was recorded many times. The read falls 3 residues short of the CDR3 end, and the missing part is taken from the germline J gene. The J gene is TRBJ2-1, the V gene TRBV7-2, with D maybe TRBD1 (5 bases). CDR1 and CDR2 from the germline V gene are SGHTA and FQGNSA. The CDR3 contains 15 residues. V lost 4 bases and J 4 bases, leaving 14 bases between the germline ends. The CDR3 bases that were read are TGTGCCAGCAGCTCCCGGACGACAGATTACAATGAG. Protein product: CASSSRTTDYNE. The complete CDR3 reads CASSSRTTDYNEQFF.

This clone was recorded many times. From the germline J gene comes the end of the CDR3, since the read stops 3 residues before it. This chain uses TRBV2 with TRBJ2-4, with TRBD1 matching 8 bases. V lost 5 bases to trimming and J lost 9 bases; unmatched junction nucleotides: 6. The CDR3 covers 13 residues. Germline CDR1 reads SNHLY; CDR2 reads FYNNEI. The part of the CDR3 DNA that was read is TGTGCCAGCAGTCCGGGACAGGCGGGCATT. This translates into CASSPGQAGI. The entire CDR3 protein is CASSPGQAGIQYF.

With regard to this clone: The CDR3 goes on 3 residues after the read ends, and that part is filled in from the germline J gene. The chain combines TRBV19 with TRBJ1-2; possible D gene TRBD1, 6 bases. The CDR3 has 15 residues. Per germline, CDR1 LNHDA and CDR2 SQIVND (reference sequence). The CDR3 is CASSITTGKLGDYTF. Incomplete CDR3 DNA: TGTGCCAGTAGTATAACGACAGGCAAACTGGGTGAC.

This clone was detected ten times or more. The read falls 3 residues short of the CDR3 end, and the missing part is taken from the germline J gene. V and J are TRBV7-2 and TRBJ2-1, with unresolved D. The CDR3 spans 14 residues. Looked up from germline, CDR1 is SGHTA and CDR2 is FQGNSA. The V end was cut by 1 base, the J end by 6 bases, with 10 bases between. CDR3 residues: CASSLGDSSNEQFF. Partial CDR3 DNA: TGTGCCAGCAGCTTAGGCGACTCTTCCAATGAG.